At least ten counts were recorded for the clone carrying this TCR beta chain. Its antigen is currently unknown. This specimen comes from a study of blood T cells in healthy people across ages. The study, taken as a whole, reports: Naive T cell percentage showed a strong correlation with the diversity of TCR beta.

Per germline, CDR1 LGHDT and CDR2 YNNKEL (reference sequence). V was clipped by 1 base and J by 8 bases, with 16 bases between them. The CDR3 is made up of 15 amino acids. Together with a sample-barcoded 5' primer, a J-beta primer mix was included in a second PCR lasting about 7 to 12 cycles. A 12-random-nucleotide template-switch adaptor tagged each cDNA molecule. TCRdb re-analysed the 5' RACE reads in MiXCR, keeping a single row per CDR3 protein. This table has some 860,000 distinct CDR3 sequences, approximately 60% appearing once. Specimen: blood. This sequence joins TRBV3-1 and TRBJ2-3, with D possibly matching TRBD2 (5 bases). This receptor was taken from a man aged 35-49 years in good health. The DNA of the CDR3 is TGTGCCAGCAGCCAAGGAAGAGGGCGGAGTGTTACGCAGTATTTT. Protein product: CASSQGRGRSVTQYF.